This T cell receptor (beta chain) stems from a study of shared clonotypes between healthy human individuals. Across the whole study: Aged 18 to 49, the donors were a couple of women and a few men.

Trimming removed 8 bases at V and 1 base at J, with 8 bases between. The CDR3 has 12 amino acids. Germline assignment: CDR1 SEHNR and CDR2 FQNEAQ (reference sequence). Using immunoSEQ multiplex PCR, the repertoire was profiled, and TCRdb retains in-frame clones only, with some absent. The data hold roughly 2.1 million clones, with approximately 94% observed a single time. Terminally differentiated effector memory CD45RA+ cells were excluded from the naive CD8 cells, which were CD45RO-negative and positively selected for CCR7. The sample consisted of naive CD8+ T cells from PBMCs. This sequence joins TRBV7-9 and TRBJ1-1; D is unresolved. The origin of this receptor is a man between 18 and 35 years old in good health. Some clones in this sample may be carry-over from other donors' samples. The CDR3 protein is CASYMGNTEAFF. In DNA, the CDR3 is TGTGCCAGCTATATGGGGAACACTGAAGCTTTCTTT.